These 14 T cell receptor beta chains originate from one sample sequenced in a study of OX40 agonist ivuxolimab in advanced cancers. Assay used: immunoSEQ multiplex PCR; TCRdb lists only in-frame clones, some missing. Altogether 19,000 or so clones are present, around four fifths being singletons, with the ten largest covering 21%. The sample consisted of CD4+ or CD8+ T cells sorted from blood, taken in a trial of the OX40 agonist ivuxolimab. These receptors all stem from an adult with an advanced solid tumor such as melanoma, head and neck, liver or kidney cancer.

V and J are TRBV7-9 and TRBJ2-7, with a weak D call TRBD2 (5 bases). CDR1 SEHNR and CDR2 FQNEAQ come from the germline V gene (reference sequence). The V end was cut by 5 bases, the J end by 2 bases, with 7 bases between. The CDR3 is made up of 12 amino acids. This chain's CDR3 is CASSPGTYEQYF. The CDR3 DNA is TGTGCCAGCAGCCCCGGGACCTACGAGCAGTACTTC.

The V gene is TRBV7-9, the J gene TRBJ1-2; a possible D gene is TRBD1 (6 bases). In germline, CDR1 is SEHNR, CDR2 FQNEAQ (reference sequence). The ends were cut back, 5 bases at V and 0 bases at J, with 19 bases in the middle. This CDR3 has 17 residues. CDR3 amino acids: CASSGVGGSSPNYGYTF. In DNA, the CDR3 is TGTGCCAGCAGCGGTGTGGGGGGCTCCTCTCCTAACTATGGCTACACCTTC. Complete variable domain (other parts from reference TRBV7-9 and TRBJ1-2): DTGVSQNPRHKITKRGQNVTFRCDPISEHNRLYWYRQTLGQGPEFLTYFQNEAQLEKSRLLSDRFSAERPKGSFSTLEIQRTEQGDSAMYLCASSGVGGSSPNYGYTFGSGTRLTVV.

This clone has more than one count but fewer than ten. The chain has TRBV2 and TRBJ1-1; D is unclear. CDR1 is SNHLY and CDR2 is FYNNEI in the germline V gene. This CDR3 has 12 residues. The ends were cut back, 9 bases at V and 1 base at J, with 9 bases in the middle. The CDR3 loop is CARGEGNTEAFF. CDR3 coding DNA: TGTGCCAGGGGCGAGGGGAACACTGAAGCTTTCTTT.

The J gene is TRBJ2-2, the V gene TRBV11-2; D gene uncertain. Trimming left V 1 base short and J 1 base short, with 7 bases between. The germline V gene encodes CDR1 SGHAT and CDR2 FQNNGV. The CDR3 length is 15 residues. CDR3 sequence (DNA): TGTGCCAGCAGCTTAGGTCCATGGAACACCGGGGAGCTGTTTTTT. Translated: CASSLGPWNTGELFF.

This chain uses TRBV5-1 with TRBJ2-7; 12 bases are shared with TRBD2. There are 14 residues in the CDR3. Germline-derived CDR1 and CDR2 are SGHRS and YFSETQ. V lost 7 bases, J lost 2 bases, and 4 bases stayed unmatched. The CDR3 protein is CASGRTSGTYEQYF. DNA for the CDR3: TGCGCCAGCGGACGGACTAGCGGGACCTACGAGCAGTACTTC.

The chain joins TRBV7-9 to TRBJ1-2; D uncertain. V lost 1 base to trimming and J lost 4 bases, with 4 bases between them. Per germline, CDR1 SEHNR and CDR2 FQNEAQ (reference sequence). This CDR3 comprises 12 residues. For the CDR3, the DNA is TGTGCCAGCAGCTTAGAGGCCTATGGCTACACCTTC. Protein: CASSLEAYGYTF. Filled out from reference TRBV7-9 and TRBJ1-2, the complete variable domain reads DTGVSQNPRHKITKRGQNVTFRCDPISEHNRLYWYRQTLGQGPEFLTYFQNEAQLEKSRLLSDRFSAERPKGSFSTLEIQRTEQGDSAMYLCASSLEAYGYTFGSGTRLTVV.

The CDR3 is CASSSNSGILYEQYF. The CDR3 DNA reads as TGTGCCAGCAGCTCGAACTCGGGGATCCTGTACGAGCAGTACTTC. The chain has TRBV13 and TRBJ2-7; D possibly corresponds to TRBD2 (5 bases). V lost 4 bases and J lost 4, with 17 bases in between. The CDR3 contains 15 residues. The V gene's germline CDR1 is PRHDT and CDR2 FYEKMQ (reference sequence).

V is TRBV12-5 and J is TRBJ1-5; D is uncertain. Germline-derived CDR1 and CDR2 are LGHNT and FRNRAP. V was cut by 6 bases and J by 7 bases, with 7 bases left in between. The CDR3 extends over 11 amino acids. CDR3 DNA sequence: TGTGCTAGTGGCATTAGGCAGCCCCAGCATTTT. Its protein is CASGIRQPQHF. Filled out from reference TRBV12-5 and TRBJ1-5, the complete variable domain reads DARVTQTPRHKVTEMGQEVTMRCQPILGHNTVFWYRQTMMQGLELLAYFRNRAPLDDSGMPKDRFSAEMPDATLATLKIQPSEPRDSAVYFCASGIRQPQHFGDGTRLSIL.

V gene TRBV4-2 combines with J gene TRBJ1-2; D is possibly TRBD1 (5 bases). The ends were cut back, 7 bases at V and 4 bases at J, with 19 bases in the middle. This CDR3 is 15 amino acids long. Germline values: CDR1 LGHNA, CDR2 YNFKEQ. The CDR3 DNA is TGTGCCAGCAACCCTACTCCCCAGGGCGGCTATGGCTACACCTTC. Encoded protein: CASNPTPQGGYGYTF.

The chain recombines TRBV11-2 with TRBJ2-2; tentative D call: TRBD1 (5 bases). V lost 1 base and J lost 4, with 7 bases in between. The CDR3 loop spans 14 amino acids. CDR1 is SGHAT, CDR2 FQNNGV, per germline. The CDR3 spells CASSLGRVTGELFF. As DNA, the CDR3 is TGTGCCAGCAGCTTAGGCAGGGTCACCGGGGAGCTGTTTTTT.

The J gene is TRBJ2-7, the V gene TRBV19, with TRBD1 identical over 9 bases. J lost 3 bases, V lost 3 bases, and 6 bases had no gene match. The CDR3 is 15 amino acids. CDR1 is LNHDA and CDR2 is SQIVND in the germline V gene (reference sequence). The CDR3 is CASSIPTGGDYEQYF. The CDR3 DNA reads TGTGCCAGTAGTATCCCGACAGGGGGTGACTACGAGCAGTACTTC. Full variable domain (missing parts from reference TRBV19 and TRBJ2-7): DGGITQSPKYLFRKEGQNVTLSCEQNLNHDAMYWYRQDPGQGLRLIYYSQIVNDFQKGDIAEGYSVSREKKESFPLTVTSAQKNPTAFYLCASSIPTGGDYEQYFGPGTRLTVT.

This clone came up a few times. The rearrangement uses TRBV30 and TRBJ1-2; no clear D. Trimming cost V 2 bases and J 3 bases, with 19 bases left between them. Germline CDR1 and CDR2: GTSNPN and SVGIG (reference sequence). The CDR3 spans 16 residues. The CDR3 sequence is CAWSTSPHPGYYGYTF. The CDR3 DNA reads TGTGCCTGGAGTACAAGCCCCCACCCAGGCTACTATGGCTACACCTTC.

The chain links TRBV28 to TRBJ2-7, with D unclear. Trimming stripped 3 bases from V and 4 bases from J, with 10 bases between. The CDR3 loop spans 13 amino acids. Germline assignment: CDR1 MDHEN and CDR2 SYDVKM. In nucleotides, the CDR3 is TGTGCCAGCAGTTTTAGGGCATGGTACGAGCAGTACTTC. It encodes CASSFRAWYEQYF.

The V call is TRBV29-1, the J call TRBJ2-7; tentative D call: TRBD1 (5 bases). Deletions cut 8 bases from V and 5 bases from J, with 19 bases between. Germline V gene data show CDR1 as SQVTM and CDR2 as ANQGSEA. The length of the CDR3 is 13 residues. Written as DNA, the CDR3 is TGCAGCATCTTGGGAAAGGGGTTTCACGAGCAGTACTTC. Amino acids: CSILGKGFHEQYF.